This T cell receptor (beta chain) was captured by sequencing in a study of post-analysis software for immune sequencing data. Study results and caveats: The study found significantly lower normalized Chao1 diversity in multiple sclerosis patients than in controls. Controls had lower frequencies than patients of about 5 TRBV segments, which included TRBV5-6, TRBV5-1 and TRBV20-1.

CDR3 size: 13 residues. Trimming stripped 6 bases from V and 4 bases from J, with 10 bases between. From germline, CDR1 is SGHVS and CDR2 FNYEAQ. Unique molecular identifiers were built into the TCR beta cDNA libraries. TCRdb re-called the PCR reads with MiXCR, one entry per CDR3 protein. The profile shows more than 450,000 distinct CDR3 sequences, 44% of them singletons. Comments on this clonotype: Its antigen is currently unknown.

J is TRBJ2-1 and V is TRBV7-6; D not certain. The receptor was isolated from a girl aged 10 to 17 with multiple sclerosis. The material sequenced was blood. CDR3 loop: CASRLDGYNEQFF. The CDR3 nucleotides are TGTGCCAGCAGGCTTGACGGATACAATGAGCAGTTCTTC.